This section outlines one T cell receptor (beta chain) sequence together with its context. What it binds is not known. Measured with immunoSEQ multiplex PCR; TCRdb has only the in-frame clones, and not every one. The data show roughly 140,000 clones, 90% to 95% seen once. The record originates from a study of T cell responses to AZD1222 COVID-19 vaccine. Study-wide results and limits: Baseline seropositivity occurred in only a handful of AZD1222 recipients. Mapped onto spike, vaccine-associated CD4 TCRs spanned it and were dominant at 160-218 and 743-854.

The CDR3 consists of 12 residues. Trimming pared 3 bases from V and 1 base from J, leaving 5 bases between. Germline lookup yields CDR1 SGHTS and CDR2 YDEGEE. Sequenced here: peripheral blood, sampled 28 days after the second AZD1222 dose. The gene calls are TRBV5-8 and TRBJ2-7; D uncertain. The source of this sequence is an adult who received the AZD1222 COVID-19 vaccine. CDR3 protein: CASSSQSYEQYF. CDR3 DNA: TGTGCCAGCAGCTCTCAATCCTACGAGCAGTACTTC.